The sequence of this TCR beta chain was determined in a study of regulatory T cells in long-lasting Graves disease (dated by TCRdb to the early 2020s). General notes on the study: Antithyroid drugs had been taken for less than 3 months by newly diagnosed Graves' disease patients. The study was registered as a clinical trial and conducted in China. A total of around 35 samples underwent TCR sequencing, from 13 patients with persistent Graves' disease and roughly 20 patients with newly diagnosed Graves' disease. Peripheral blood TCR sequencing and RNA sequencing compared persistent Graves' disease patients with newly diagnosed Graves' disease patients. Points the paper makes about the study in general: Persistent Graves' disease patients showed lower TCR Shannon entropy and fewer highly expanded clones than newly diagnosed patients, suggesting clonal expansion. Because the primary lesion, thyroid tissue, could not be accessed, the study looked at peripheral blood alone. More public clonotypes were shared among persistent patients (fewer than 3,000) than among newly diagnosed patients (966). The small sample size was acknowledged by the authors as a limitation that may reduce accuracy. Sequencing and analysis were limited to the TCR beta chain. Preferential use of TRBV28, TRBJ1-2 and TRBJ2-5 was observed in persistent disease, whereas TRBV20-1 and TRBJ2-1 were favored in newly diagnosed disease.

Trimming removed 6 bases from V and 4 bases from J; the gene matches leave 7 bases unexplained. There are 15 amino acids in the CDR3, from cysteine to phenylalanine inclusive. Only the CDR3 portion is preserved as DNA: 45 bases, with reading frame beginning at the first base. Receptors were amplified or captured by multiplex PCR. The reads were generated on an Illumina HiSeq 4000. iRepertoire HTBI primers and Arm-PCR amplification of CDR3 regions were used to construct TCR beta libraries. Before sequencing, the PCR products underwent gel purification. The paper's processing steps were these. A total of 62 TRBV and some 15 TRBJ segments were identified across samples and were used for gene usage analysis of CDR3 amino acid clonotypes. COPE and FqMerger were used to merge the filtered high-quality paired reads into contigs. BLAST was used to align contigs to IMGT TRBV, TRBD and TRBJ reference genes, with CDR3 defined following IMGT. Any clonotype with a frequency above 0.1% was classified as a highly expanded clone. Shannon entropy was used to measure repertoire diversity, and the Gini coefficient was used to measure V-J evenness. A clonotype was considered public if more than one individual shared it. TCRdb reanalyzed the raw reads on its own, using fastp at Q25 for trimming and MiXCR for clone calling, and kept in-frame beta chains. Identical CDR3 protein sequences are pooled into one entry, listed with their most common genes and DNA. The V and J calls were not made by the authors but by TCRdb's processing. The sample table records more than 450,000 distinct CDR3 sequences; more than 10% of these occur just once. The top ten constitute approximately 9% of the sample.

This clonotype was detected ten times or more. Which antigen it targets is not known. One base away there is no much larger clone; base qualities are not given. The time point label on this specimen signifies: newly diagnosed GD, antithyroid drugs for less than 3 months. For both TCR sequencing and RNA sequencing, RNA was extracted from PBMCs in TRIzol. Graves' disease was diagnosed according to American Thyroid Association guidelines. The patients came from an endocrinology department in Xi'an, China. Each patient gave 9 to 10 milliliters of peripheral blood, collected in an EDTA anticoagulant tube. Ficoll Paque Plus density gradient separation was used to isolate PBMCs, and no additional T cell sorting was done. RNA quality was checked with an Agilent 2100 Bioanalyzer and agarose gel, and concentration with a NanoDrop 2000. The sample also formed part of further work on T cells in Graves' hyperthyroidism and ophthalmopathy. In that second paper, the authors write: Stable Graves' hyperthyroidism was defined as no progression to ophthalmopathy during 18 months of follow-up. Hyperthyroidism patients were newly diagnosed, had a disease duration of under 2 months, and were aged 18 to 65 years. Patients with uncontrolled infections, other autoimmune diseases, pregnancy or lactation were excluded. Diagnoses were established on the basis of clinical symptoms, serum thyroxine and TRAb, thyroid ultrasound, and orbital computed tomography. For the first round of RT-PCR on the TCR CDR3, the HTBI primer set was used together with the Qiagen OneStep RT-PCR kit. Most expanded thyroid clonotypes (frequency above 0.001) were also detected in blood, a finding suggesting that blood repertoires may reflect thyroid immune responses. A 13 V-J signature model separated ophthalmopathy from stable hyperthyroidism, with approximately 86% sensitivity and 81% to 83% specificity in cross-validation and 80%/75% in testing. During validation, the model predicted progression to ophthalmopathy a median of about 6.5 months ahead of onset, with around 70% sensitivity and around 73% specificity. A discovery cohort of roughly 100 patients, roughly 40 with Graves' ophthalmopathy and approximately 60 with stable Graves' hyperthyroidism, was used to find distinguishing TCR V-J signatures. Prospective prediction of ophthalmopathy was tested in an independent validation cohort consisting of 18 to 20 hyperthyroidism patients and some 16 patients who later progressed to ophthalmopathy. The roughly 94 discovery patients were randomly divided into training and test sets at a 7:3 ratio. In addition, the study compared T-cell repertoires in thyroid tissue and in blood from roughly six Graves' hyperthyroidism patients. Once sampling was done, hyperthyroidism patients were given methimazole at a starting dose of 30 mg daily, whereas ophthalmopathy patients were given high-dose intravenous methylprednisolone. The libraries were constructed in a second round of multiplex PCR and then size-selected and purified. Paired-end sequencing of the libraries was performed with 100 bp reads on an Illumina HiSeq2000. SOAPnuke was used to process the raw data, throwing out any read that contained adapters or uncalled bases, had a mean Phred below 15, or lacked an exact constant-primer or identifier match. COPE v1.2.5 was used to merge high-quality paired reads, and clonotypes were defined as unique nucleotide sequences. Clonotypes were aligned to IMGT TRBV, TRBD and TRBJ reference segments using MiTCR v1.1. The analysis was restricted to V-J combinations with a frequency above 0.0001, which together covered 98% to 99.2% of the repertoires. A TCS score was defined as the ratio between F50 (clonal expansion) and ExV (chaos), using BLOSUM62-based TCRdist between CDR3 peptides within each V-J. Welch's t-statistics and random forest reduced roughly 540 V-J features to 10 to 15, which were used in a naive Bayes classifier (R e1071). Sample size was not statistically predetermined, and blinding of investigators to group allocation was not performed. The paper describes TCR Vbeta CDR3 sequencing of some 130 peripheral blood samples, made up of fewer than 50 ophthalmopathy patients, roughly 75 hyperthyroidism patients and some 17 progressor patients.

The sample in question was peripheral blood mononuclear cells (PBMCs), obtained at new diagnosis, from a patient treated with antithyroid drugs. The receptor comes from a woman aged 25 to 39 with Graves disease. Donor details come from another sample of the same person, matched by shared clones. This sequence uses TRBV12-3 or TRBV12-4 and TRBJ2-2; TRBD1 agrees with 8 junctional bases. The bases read TGTGCCAGCAGCCCCGGACAGGGTGGCACCGGGGAGCTGTTTTTT. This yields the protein CASSPGQGGTGELFF.